One sample yielded the 7 T cell receptor beta chains listed below, sequenced in a study of identical twins. A single record per CDR3 protein comes from TCRdb applying MiXCR to the 5' RACE reads. Among 450,000 or so distinct CDR3 sequences listed, 13% to 15% were seen once. The sample also formed part of further work on yellow fever vaccine responses in identical twins.

Sequenced: CD4+ T cells sorted from blood. All receptors come from a woman between 18 and 29 years old in good health.

The V and J genes are TRBV6-5 and TRBJ2-1; D is uncertain. The CDR3 has 15 residues. Trimming took off 4 bases at V and 8 bases at J, with 18 bases between the two ends. In germline, CDR1 is MNHEY, CDR2 SVGAGI. The CDR3 DNA follows: TGTGCCAGCAGTTCGAAGAGCCCGCGAGGTTATGAGCAGTTCTTC. Translated: CASSSKSPRGYEQFF.

The chain has TRBV18 and TRBJ2-5; no definite D call. Trimming left V 4 bases short and J 2 bases short, with 8 bases between. The germline V gene encodes CDR1 KGHSH and CDR2 LQKENI. The CDR3 extends over 13 amino acids. As DNA, the CDR3 is TGTGCCAGCTCACGGAACAGTCAAGAGACCCAGTACTTC. Protein sequence: CASSRNSQETQYF.

The chain carries TRBV6-5 and TRBJ1-1; D may be TRBD1 (6 bases). The CDR3 length is 12 residues. The germline gives CDR1 MNHEY, CDR2 SVGAGI. Trimming stripped 8 bases from V and 8 bases from J, with 15 bases between. CDR3 nucleotides: TGTGCCAGCTCTTACATCGGGGGCGAAGCTTTCTTT. Translating it yields CASSYIGGEAFF.

Only a few counts were recorded for this clonotype. The V call is TRBV12-3 or TRBV12-4, the J call TRBJ1-2, with TRBD1 as a possible D gene (5 bases). This CDR3 comprises 13 residues. Deletions cut 7 bases from V and 4 bases from J, with 13 bases between. The CDR3, as DNA: TGTGCCAGCAAGGGCGGGGGGACCTATGGCTACACCTTC. Its protein is CASKGGGTYGYTF.

This clonotype was seen a handful of times. This CDR3 is CASSVVSSTGLAGGQETQYF. CDR3 DNA: TGTGCCAGCAGCGTAGTCTCCAGCACCGGGCTAGCGGGGGGCCAAGAGACCCAGTACTTC. The V call is TRBV9, the J call TRBJ2-5; 11 bases align to TRBD2. Germline V CDR1 and CDR2: SGDLS, YYNGEE. Trimming at V came to 0 bases and at J to 1 base, leaving 14 bases not matched to a gene. This CDR3 has 20 residues.

This clonotype was seen repeatedly, ten times or more. The DNA of the CDR3 is TGTGCCAGCACCCCGCGAACATATGGCTATGGCTACACCTTC. Translation: CASTPRTYGYGYTF. The gene calls are TRBV7-9 and TRBJ1-2; unclear D gene. V gave up 7 bases and J gave up 4 bases, with 16 bases separating them. The CDR3 has 14 amino acids. Germline CDR1 is SEHNR and CDR2 is FQNEAQ (reference sequence).

This clonotype was detected a few times. V usage is TRBV6-5 and J usage is TRBJ2-7, with TRBD1 identical over 8 bases. This CDR3 comprises 13 residues. V gave up 2 bases and J gave up 5 bases; unmatched junction bases: 2. Germline-derived CDR1 and CDR2 are MNHEY and SVGAGI. CDR3 residues: CASSYADRDEQYF. As DNA, the CDR3 is TGTGCCAGCAGTTACGCGGACAGGGACGAGCAGTACTTC.